The rows below give T cell receptor beta chains drawn from one sample of a study of shared clonotypes between healthy human individuals. Sequencing was performed with immunoSEQ multiplex PCR; in TCRdb, only in-frame clones are kept and a portion is missing. The sample yields under 1,100,000 clones, 70% to 80% seen once. The specimen sequenced was memory CD4+ T cells from PBMCs. Receptor source: a man aged 18-30 years in good health. Some clones in this sample may be carry-over from other donors' samples. Each CDR3 is given with its conserved first and last residue. D genes are given only for firm matches. A clone size is listed for some rows: how often the clone was seen (once, few, many), or a class if it is expanded.

j_gene: TRBJ1-1
abundance: .
v_gene: TRBV18
d_gene: .
CDR3nt: TGTGCCAGCTCCTCCTCGCAGAACACTGAAGCTTTCTTT
CDR3aa: CASSSSQNTEAFF

j_gene: TRBJ2-1
abundance: .
v_gene: TRBV5-1
d_gene: .
CDR3nt: TGCGCCAGCAGCTATCCGCTAACGGAGCAGTTCTTC
CDR3aa: CASSYPLTEQFF

j_gene: TRBJ1-1
abundance: once
v_gene: TRBV18
d_gene: .
CDR3nt: TGTGCCAGCTCACCCCCCGGCAAAGTTACTGAAGCTTTCTTT
CDR3aa: CASSPPGKVTEAFF

j_gene: TRBJ2-1
abundance: .
v_gene: TRBV5-1
d_gene: TRBD2
CDR3nt: TGCGCCAGCAGCCGCCACGGGGAGCGGGAGATTTATGAGCAGTTCTTC
CDR3aa: CASSRHGEREIYEQFF

j_gene: TRBJ1-1
abundance: .
v_gene: TRBV6-6
d_gene: .
CDR3nt: TGTGCCAGCAGTTACTCGGGCGGTGAAGCTTTCTTT
CDR3aa: CASSYSGGEAFF

j_gene: TRBJ1-1
abundance: .
v_gene: TRBV2
d_gene: .
CDR3nt: TGTGCCAGCAGTGTGACCAGGGGTGGGACTGAAGCTTTCTTT
CDR3aa: CASSVTRGGTEAFF

j_gene: TRBJ1-5
abundance: .
v_gene: TRBV5-4
d_gene: .
CDR3nt: TGTGCCAGCAGCTTGGTCCCCCGTGTGGATTTT
CDR3aa: CASSLVPRVDF

j_gene: TRBJ2-3
abundance: .
v_gene: TRBV7-2
d_gene: .
CDR3nt: TGTGCCAGCAGCCCCTATCGAACCAGCACAGATACGCAGTATTTT
CDR3aa: CASSPYRTSTDTQYF

j_gene: TRBJ2-1
abundance: .
v_gene: TRBV29-1
d_gene: .
CDR3nt: TGCAGCGTGGAGGGCGGTCTGTTCTTC
CDR3aa: CSVEGGLFF

j_gene: TRBJ2-7
abundance: few
v_gene: TRBV28
d_gene: TRBD1
CDR3nt: TGTGCCAGCAGTACCGCGACAGGGTACGAGCAGTACTTC
CDR3aa: CASSTATGYEQYF

j_gene: TRBJ2-1
abundance: .
v_gene: TRBV6-5
d_gene: .
CDR3nt: TGTGCCAGCAGTTACGGACCGATTACTTACAATGAGCAGTTCTTC
CDR3aa: CASSYGPITYNEQFF

j_gene: TRBJ1-2
abundance: .
v_gene: TRBV18
d_gene: .
CDR3nt: TGTGCCAGCTCACAGGGGGTTAACTATGGCTACACCTTC
CDR3aa: CASSQGVNYGYTF

j_gene: TRBJ2-5
abundance: .
v_gene: TRBV28
d_gene: TRBD1
CDR3nt: TGTGCCAGCAGTTCTCATTCCGGCAGGGGGCCCCAAGAGACCCAGTACTTC
CDR3aa: CASSSHSGRGPQETQYF

j_gene: TRBJ1-1
abundance: few
v_gene: TRBV19
d_gene: .
CDR3nt: TGTGCCAGTAGCTCGGGAAACGAGAACACTGAAGCTTTCTTT
CDR3aa: CASSSGNENTEAFF

j_gene: TRBJ2-1
abundance: few
v_gene: TRBV4-1
d_gene: .
CDR3nt: TGCGCCAGCAGCCAAGCCCTCAGGGTGGATGAGCAGTTCTTC
CDR3aa: CASSQALRVDEQFF

j_gene: TRBJ2-7
abundance: .
v_gene: TRBV18
d_gene: TRBD2
CDR3nt: TGTGCCAGCTCACCCCCGGGACTAGGCTACGAGCAGTACTTC
CDR3aa: CASSPPGLGYEQYF

j_gene: TRBJ2-2
abundance: few
v_gene: TRBV11-2
d_gene: TRBD2
CDR3nt: TGTGCCAGCAGCTTAGAAGCGGGATCGAACACCGGGGAGCTGTTTTTT
CDR3aa: CASSLEAGSNTGELFF

j_gene: TRBJ2-7
abundance: .
v_gene: TRBV27
d_gene: TRBD1
CDR3nt: TGTGCCAGCAGTTTAGAAGGCCAGGGGGCGGGCGAGCAGTACTTC
CDR3aa: CASSLEGQGAGEQYF

j_gene: TRBJ1-1
abundance: few
v_gene: TRBV29-1
d_gene: .
CDR3nt: TGCAGCGTTGAAGTTGGCCGCAGACGGACTGAAGCTTTCTTT
CDR3aa: CSVEVGRRRTEAFF

j_gene: TRBJ2-2
abundance: once
v_gene: TRBV7-6
d_gene: TRBD1
CDR3nt: TGTGCCAGCAGCCGACGGGGACAGACGAACACCGGGGAGCTGTTTTTT
CDR3aa: CASSRRGQTNTGELFF

j_gene: TRBJ1-3
abundance: .
v_gene: TRBV7-9
d_gene: .
CDR3nt: TGTGCCAGCAGCTTATCCCGGCGGGGGGACTCTGGAAACACCATATATTTT
CDR3aa: CASSLSRRGDSGNTIYF

j_gene: TRBJ1-2
abundance: .
v_gene: TRBV27
d_gene: .
CDR3nt: TGTGCCAGCAGTTTAAGAGGGTATGGCTACACCTTC
CDR3aa: CASSLRGYGYTF